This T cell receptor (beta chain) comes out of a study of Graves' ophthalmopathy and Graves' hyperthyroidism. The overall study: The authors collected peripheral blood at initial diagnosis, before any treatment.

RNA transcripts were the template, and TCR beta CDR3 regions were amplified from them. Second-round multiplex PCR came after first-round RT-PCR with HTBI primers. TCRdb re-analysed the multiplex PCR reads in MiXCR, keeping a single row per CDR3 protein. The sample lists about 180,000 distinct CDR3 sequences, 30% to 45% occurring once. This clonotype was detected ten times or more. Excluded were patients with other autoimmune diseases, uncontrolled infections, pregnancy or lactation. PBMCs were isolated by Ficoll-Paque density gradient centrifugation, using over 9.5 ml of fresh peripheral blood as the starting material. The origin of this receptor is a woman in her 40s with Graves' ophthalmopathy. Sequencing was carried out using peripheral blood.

The CDR3 DNA follows: TGCAGTGCTAGATTGGACAGGGGGCTTTTGGAGACCCAGTACTTC. Encoded protein: CSARLDRGLLETQYF. The V and J genes are TRBV20-1 and TRBJ2-5; 11 nucleotides align to TRBD1. Germline lookup yields CDR1 DFQATT and CDR2 SNEGSKA (reference sequence). This CDR3 has 15 amino acids. J lost 5 bases, V lost 2 bases, and 7 bases had no gene match.